This TCR beta chain was sequenced in a study of cytomegalovirus exposure and HLA in healthy donors. Looked up from germline, CDR1 is MNHEY and CDR2 is SVGAGI. The germline V and J ends were trimmed by 0 bases and 4 bases, with 9 bases remaining between them. The CDR3 length is 14 residues. The protocol was immunoSEQ multiplex PCR, while the TCRdb copy is restricted to in-frame clones and leaves out a portion. The sample carries 100,000 to 150,000 clones, roughly 89% recorded once. The source material was PBMCs. The J gene is TRBJ1-1, the V gene TRBV6-5, with D maybe TRBD1 (5 bases). This clonotype was sampled from a man aged 25 to 40 in good health and CMV-seronegative. CDR3 nucleotide sequence: TGTGCCAGCAGTTACTCCGGGGGAGGCACTGAAGCTTTCTTT. Translating it yields CASSYSGGGTEAFF.